Sequencing of this TCR beta chain was carried out in a study of radiotherapy plus CTLA-4 blockade in lung cancer. Some clones are missing from TCRdb's copy, which holds only in-frame ones; the method was immunoSEQ multiplex PCR. The table includes about 87,000 clones, around 86% detected once. General study points: Clones derived from tumor TCRs expanded in blood after radiotherapy plus ipilimumab.

V lost 3 bases, J lost 4 bases, and 13 bases lay in between. Germline V gene lookup returns CDR1 SGDLS and CDR2 YYNGEE. The CDR3 runs to 15 residues. As concerns this clone: Its antigen remains unidentified.

The source is a human donor with non-small cell lung cancer that progressed on radiotherapy plus ipilimumab. This rearrangement joins TRBV9 to TRBJ1-4; D possibly corresponds to TRBD1 (6 bases). The sequences come from peripheral blood, collected from a patient treated with radiotherapy plus ipilimumab. The CDR3 loop reads CASSAGQPNNEKLFF. CDR3 DNA: TGTGCCAGCAGCGCCGGACAGCCGAATAATGAAAAACTGTTTTTT.